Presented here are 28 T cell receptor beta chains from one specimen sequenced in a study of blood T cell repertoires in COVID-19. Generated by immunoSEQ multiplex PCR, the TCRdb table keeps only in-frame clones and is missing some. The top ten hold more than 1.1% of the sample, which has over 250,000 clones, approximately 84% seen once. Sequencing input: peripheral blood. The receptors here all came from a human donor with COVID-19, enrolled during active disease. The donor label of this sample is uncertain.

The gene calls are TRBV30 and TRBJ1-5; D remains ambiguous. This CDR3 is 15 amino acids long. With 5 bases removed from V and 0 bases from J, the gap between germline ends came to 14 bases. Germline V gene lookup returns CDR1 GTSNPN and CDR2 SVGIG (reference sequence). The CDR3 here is CAWSSRVSSNQPQHF. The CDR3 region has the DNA TGTGCCTGGTCCTCGCGGGTGAGTAGCAATCAGCCCCAGCATTTT.

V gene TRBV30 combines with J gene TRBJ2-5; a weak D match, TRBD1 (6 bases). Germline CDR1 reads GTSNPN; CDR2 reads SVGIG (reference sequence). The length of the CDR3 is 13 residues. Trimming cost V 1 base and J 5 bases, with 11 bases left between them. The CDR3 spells CAWSAGGQETQYF. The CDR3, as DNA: TGTGCCTGGAGTGCTGGGGGCCAGGAGACCCAGTACTTC.

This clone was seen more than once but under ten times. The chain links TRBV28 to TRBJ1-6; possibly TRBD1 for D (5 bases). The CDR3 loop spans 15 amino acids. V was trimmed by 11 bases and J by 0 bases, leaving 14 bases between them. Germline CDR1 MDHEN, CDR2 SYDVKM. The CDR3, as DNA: TGTGCCGCAGCGGAGGGGAGCTCCTATAATTCACCCCTCCACTTT. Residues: CAAAEGSSYNSPLHF.

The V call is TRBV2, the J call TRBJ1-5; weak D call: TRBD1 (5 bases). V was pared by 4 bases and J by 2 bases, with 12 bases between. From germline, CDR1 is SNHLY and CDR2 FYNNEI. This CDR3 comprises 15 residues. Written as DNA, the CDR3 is TGTGCCAGCAGTGGTTGGACACAGGGCAATCAGCCCCAGCATTTT. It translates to CASSGWTQGNQPQHF.

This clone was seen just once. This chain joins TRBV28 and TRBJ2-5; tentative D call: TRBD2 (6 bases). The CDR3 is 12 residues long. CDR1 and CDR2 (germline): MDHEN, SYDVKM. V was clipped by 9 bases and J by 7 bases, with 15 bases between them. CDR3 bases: TGTGCCAGTCGGCGGAGGGAACCGACCCAGTACTTC. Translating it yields CASRRREPTQYF.

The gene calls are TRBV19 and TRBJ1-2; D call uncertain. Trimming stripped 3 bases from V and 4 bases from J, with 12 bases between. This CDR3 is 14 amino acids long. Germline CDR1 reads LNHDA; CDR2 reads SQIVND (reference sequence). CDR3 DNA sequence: TGTGCCAGTAGTATCTCCCCCGGCGGCTATGGCTACACCTTC. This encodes CASSISPGGYGYTF.

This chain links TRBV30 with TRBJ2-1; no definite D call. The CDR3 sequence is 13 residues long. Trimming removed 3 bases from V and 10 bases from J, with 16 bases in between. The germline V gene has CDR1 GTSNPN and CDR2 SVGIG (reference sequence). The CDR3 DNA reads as TGTGCCTGGAGCCCTACTAATCAGCGAGAGCAGTTCTTC. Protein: CAWSPTNQREQFF.

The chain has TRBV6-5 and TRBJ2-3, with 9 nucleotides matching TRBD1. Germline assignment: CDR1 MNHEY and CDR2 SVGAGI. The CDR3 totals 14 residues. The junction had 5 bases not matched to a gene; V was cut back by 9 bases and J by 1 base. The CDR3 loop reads CASEGDRGTDTQYF. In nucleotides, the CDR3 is TGTGCCAGTGAGGGGGACAGGGGCACAGATACGCAGTATTTT.

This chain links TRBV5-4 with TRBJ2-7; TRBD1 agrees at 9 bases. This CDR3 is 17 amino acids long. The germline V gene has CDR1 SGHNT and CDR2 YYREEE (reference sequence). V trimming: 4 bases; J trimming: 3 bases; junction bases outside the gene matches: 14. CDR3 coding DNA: TGTGCCAGCAGCCCGGACAGGGGCACCCTGGGGGGCTACGAGCAGTACTTC. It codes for CASSPDRGTLGGYEQYF.

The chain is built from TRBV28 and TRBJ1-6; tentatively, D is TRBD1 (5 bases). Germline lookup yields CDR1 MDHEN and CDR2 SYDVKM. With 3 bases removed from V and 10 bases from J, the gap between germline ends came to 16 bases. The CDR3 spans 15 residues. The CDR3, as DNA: TGTGCCAGCAGTTTCTTGCCAGGGCGCGGCTCACCCCTCCACTTT. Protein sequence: CASSFLPGRGSPLHF. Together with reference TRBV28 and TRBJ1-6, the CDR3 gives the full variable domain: DVKVTQSSRYLVKRTGEKVFLECVQDMDHENMFWYRQDPGLGLRLIYFSYDVKMKEKGDIPEGYSVSREKKERFSLILESASTNQTSMYLCASSFLPGRGSPLHFGNGTRLTVT.

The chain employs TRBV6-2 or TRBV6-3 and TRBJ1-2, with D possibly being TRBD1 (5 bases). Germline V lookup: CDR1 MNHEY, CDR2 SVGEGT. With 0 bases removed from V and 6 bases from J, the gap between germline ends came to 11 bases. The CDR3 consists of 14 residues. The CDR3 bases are TGTGCCAGCAGTTACTCAATTACAGGCCATGGCTACACCTTC. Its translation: CASSYSITGHGYTF.

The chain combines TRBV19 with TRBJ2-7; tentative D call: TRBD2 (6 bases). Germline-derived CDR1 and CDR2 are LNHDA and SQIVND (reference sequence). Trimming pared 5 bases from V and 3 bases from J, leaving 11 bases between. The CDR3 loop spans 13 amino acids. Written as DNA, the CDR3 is TGTGCCAGTAGTCCGCTGGGGGGCTACGAGCAGTACTTC. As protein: CASSPLGGYEQYF.

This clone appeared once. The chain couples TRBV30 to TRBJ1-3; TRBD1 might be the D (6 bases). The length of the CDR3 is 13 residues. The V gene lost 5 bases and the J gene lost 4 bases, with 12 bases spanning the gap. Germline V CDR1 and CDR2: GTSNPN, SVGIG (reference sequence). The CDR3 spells CAWAAGGGNTIYF. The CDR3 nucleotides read TGTGCCTGGGCCGCGGGGGGCGGAAACACCATATATTTT.

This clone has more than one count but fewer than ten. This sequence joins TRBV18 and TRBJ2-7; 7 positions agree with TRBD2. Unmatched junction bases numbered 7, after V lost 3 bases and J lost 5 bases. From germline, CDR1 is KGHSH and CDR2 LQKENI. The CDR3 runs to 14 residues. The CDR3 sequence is CASSPTSVTNEQYF. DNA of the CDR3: TGTGCCAGCTCACCCACTAGCGTTACCAACGAGCAGTACTTC. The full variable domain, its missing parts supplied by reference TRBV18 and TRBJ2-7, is NAGVMQNPRHLVRRRGQEARLRCSPMKGHSHVYWYRQLPEEGLKFMVYLQKENIIDESGMPKERFSAEFPKEGPSILRIQQVVRGDSAAYFCASSPTSVTNEQYFGPGTRLTVT.

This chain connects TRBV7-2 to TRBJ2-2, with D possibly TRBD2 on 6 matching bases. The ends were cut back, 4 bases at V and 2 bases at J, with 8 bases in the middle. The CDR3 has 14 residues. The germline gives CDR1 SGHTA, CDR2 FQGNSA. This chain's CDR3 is CASSYSGNTGELFF. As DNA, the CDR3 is TGTGCCAGCAGCTATAGCGGAAACACCGGGGAGCTGTTTTTT.

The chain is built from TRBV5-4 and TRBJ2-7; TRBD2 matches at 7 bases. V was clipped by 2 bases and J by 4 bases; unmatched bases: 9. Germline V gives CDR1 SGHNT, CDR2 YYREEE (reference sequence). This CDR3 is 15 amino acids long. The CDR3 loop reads CASSFSSGVLYEQYF. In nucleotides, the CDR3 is TGTGCCAGCAGCTTTAGCAGCGGGGTCCTTTACGAGCAGTACTTC.

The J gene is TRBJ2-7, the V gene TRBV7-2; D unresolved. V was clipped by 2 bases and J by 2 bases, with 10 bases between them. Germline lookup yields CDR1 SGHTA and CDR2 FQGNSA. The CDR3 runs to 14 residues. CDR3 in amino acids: CASSLSPYPYEQYF. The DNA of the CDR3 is TGTGCCAGCAGCTTATCCCCGTATCCCTACGAGCAGTACTTC.

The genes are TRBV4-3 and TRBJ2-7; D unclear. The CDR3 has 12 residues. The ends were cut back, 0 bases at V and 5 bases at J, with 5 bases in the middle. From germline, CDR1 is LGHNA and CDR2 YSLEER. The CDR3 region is CASSQEANEQYF. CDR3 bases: TGCGCCAGCAGCCAAGAAGCAAACGAGCAGTACTTC.

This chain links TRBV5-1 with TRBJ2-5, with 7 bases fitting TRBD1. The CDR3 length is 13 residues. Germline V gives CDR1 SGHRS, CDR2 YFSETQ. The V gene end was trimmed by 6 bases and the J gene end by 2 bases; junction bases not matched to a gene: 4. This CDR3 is CASKIQGQETQYF. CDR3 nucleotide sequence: TGCGCCAGCAAAATACAGGGGCAAGAGACCCAGTACTTC. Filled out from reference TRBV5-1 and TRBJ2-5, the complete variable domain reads KAGVTQTPRYLIKTRGQQVTLSCSPISGHRSVSWYQQTPGQGLQFLFEYFSETQRNKGNFPGRFSGRQFSNSRSEMNVSTLELGDSALYLCASKIQGQETQYFGPGTRLLVL.

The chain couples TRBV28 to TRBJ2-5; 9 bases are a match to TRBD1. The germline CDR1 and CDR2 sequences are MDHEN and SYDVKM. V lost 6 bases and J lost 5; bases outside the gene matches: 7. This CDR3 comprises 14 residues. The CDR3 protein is CASRPGTGSETQYF. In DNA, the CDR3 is TGTGCCAGCAGACCCGGGACAGGGTCGGAGACCCAGTACTTC.

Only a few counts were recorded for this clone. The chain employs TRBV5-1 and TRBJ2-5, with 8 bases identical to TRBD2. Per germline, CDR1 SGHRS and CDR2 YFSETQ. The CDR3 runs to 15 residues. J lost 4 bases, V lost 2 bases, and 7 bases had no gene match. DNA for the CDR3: TGCGCCAGCAGCTTCAAAGCGGGAGTGTCAGAGACCCAGTACTTC. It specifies CASSFKAGVSETQYF.

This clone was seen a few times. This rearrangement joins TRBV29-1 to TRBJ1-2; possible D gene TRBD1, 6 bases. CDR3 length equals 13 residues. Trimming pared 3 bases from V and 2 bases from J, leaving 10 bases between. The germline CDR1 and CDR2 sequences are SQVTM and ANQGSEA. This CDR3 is CSVERGANYGYTF. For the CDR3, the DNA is TGCAGCGTTGAGCGGGGGGCGAACTATGGCTACACCTTC.

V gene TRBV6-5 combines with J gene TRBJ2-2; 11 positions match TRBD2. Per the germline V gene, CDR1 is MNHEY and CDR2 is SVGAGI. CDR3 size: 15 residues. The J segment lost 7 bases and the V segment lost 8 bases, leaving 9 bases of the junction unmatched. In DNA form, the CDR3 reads TGTGCCAGCCGCCGACTAGCGGGAAGAATCGGGGAGCTGTTTTTT. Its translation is CASRRLAGRIGELFF.

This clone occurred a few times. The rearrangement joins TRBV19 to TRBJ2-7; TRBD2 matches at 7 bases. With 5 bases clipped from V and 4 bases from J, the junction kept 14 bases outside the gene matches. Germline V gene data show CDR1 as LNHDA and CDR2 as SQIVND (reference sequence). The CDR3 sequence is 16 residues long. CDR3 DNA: TGTGCCAGTAGTTCTAGCCGGGACTATTCCTTTTACGAGCAGTACTTC. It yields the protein CASSSSRDYSFYEQYF.

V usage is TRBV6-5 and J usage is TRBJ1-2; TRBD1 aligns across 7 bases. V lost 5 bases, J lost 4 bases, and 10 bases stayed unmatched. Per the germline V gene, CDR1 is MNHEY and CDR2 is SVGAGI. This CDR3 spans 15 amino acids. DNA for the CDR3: TGTGCCAGCAGTACTGGACAGGACACTTCCTATGGCTACACCTTC. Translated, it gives CASSTGQDTSYGYTF.

CDR3 protein: CASSPRSPGNGGSLHF. CDR3 sequence (DNA): TGTGCCAGCAGCCCCCGTTCTCCGGGGAACGGTGGGTCCCTCCACTTT. The chain combines TRBV7-9 with TRBJ1-6, with no clear D. The CDR3 covers 16 residues. V lost 5 bases and J 14 bases, leaving 25 bases between the germline ends. The germline V gene encodes CDR1 SEHNR and CDR2 FQNEAQ (reference sequence).

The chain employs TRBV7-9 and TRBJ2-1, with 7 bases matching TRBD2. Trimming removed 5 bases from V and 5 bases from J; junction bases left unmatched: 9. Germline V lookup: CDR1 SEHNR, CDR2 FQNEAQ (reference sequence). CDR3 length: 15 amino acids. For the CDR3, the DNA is TGTGCCAGCAGCCCCATGACTAGCAGAGACAATGAGCAGTTCTTC. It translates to CASSPMTSRDNEQFF.

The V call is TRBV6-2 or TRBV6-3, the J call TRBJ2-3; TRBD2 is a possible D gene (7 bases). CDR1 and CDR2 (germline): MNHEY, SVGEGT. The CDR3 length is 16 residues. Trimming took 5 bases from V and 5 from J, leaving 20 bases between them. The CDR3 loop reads CASSTAGAGVEDTQYF. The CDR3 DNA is TGTGCCAGCAGTACCGCGGGGGCGGGAGTGGAAGATACGCAGTATTTT.